The 21 T cell receptor beta chains in this list originate from one sample, sequenced in a study of blood T cell repertoires in COVID-19. Assay used: immunoSEQ multiplex PCR; TCRdb lists only in-frame clones, some missing. Here the sample spans some 77,000 clones, roughly 80% being singletons. The specimen sequenced was peripheral blood. All receptors come from a man in his 70s with acute or convalescent COVID-19.

The CDR3 spells CASSLGTYDTIYF. As DNA, the CDR3 is TGCGCCAGCAGCCTCGGGACTTATGACACCATATATTTT. The rearrangement links TRBV4-1 to TRBJ1-3, with D maybe TRBD1 (5 bases). The CDR3 has 13 amino acids. V lost 4 bases to trimming and J lost 8 bases, with 12 bases between them. CDR1 is MGHRA, CDR2 YSYEKL, per germline.

This clone was seen only once. The gene calls are TRBV14 and TRBJ2-1; 8 positions match TRBD1. The ends lost 5 bases at V and 2 bases at J; junction bases unmatched: 8. CDR1 is SGHDN, CDR2 FVKESK, per germline. The CDR3 totals 16 residues. CDR3 sequence (DNA): TGTGCCAGCAGCAACGGACAGGGCCATACCTACAATGAGCAGTTCTTC. Amino acid sequence: CASSNGQGHTYNEQFF.

V usage is TRBV5-4 and J usage is TRBJ1-2, with 10 bases aligning to TRBD1. The CDR3 extends over 16 amino acids. CDR1 is SGHNT and CDR2 is YYREEE in the germline V gene (reference sequence). The V gene end was trimmed by 4 bases and the J gene end by 6 bases; junction bases not matched to a gene: 12. CDR3 coding DNA: TGTGCCAGCAGCCCGGGACAGGGGCGTCGTTATGATGGCTACACCTTC. It yields the protein CASSPGQGRRYDGYTF. Using reference TRBV5-4 and TRBJ1-2 for the parts outside the CDR3, the full variable domain is ETGVTQSPTHLIKTRGQQVTLRCSSQSGHNTVSWYQQALGQGPQFIFQYYREEENGRGNFPPRFSGLQFPNYSSELNVNALELDDSALYLCASSPGQGRRYDGYTFGSGTRLTVV.

This chain joins TRBV6-4 and TRBJ2-1; 13 positions match TRBD2. The CDR3 is made up of 16 amino acids. Germline trimming cut 6 bases from V and 8 bases from J; bases unmatched to any gene: 10. Germline CDR1 reads MRHNA; CDR2 reads SNTAGT. The CDR3 DNA reads TGTGCCAGCAGCAGAGGACTAGCGGGAGTGCCGCATGAGCAGTTCTTC. This translates into CASSRGLAGVPHEQFF.

This clone was recorded many times. This rearrangement joins TRBV19 to TRBJ2-1, with D possibly being TRBD1 (6 bases). Germline loops: CDR1 LNHDA, CDR2 SQIVND (reference sequence). The CDR3 is made up of 13 amino acids. V dropped 2 bases and J dropped 6 bases, with 8 bases sitting between them. CDR3 in DNA: TGTGCCAGTAGTATAACAGGGATCAATGAGCAGTTCTTC. This translates into CASSITGINEQFF.

This chain connects TRBV28 to TRBJ2-7; D possibly corresponds to TRBD1 (5 bases). Germline loops: CDR1 MDHEN, CDR2 SYDVKM. CDR3 length: 13 residues. Trimming left V 3 bases short and J 1 base short, with 7 bases between. The CDR3 sequence: CASSFPGSYEQYF. The CDR3, as DNA: TGTGCCAGCAGTTTCCCAGGGTCCTACGAGCAGTACTTC.

This clone was counted a single time. The rearrangement joins TRBV7-2 to TRBJ2-1; D gene ambiguous. Trimming removed 1 base from V and 0 bases from J, with 10 bases in between. The CDR3 totals 16 residues. Germline CDR1 reads SGHTA; CDR2 reads FQGNSA. The CDR3 bases are TGTGCCAGCAGCTTAGAACTACTAAGCTCCTACAATGAGCAGTTCTTC. It is translated as CASSLELLSSYNEQFF. Full variable domain (missing parts from reference TRBV7-2 and TRBJ2-1): GAGVSQSPSNKVTEKGKDVELRCDPISGHTALYWYRQSLGQGLEFLIYFQGNSAPDKSGLPSDRFSAERTGGSVSTLTIQRTQQEDSAVYLCASSLELLSSYNEQFFGPGTRLTVL.

The chain links TRBV18 to TRBJ1-4, with 11 bases matching TRBD1. CDR1 and CDR2 (germline): KGHSH, LQKENI. The CDR3 is 15 amino acids. The trim removed 2 bases at V and 7 bases at J, leaving 3 bases unmatched. The CDR3 DNA follows: TGTGCCAGCTCACCAAGGACAGGGGGCAGTGAAAAACTGTTTTTT. It yields the protein CASSPRTGGSEKLFF. Full variable domain (remainder filled in from reference TRBV18 and TRBJ1-4): NAGVMQNPRHLVRRRGQEARLRCSPMKGHSHVYWYRQLPEEGLKFMVYLQKENIIDESGMPKERFSAEFPKEGPSILRIQQVVRGDSAAYFCASSPRTGGSEKLFFGSGTQLSVL.

The J gene is TRBJ2-3, the V gene TRBV19, with D unclear. Between the trimmed V and J ends, which lost 10 bases and 2 bases, there was a span of 19 bases. Germline loops: CDR1 LNHDA, CDR2 SQIVND (reference sequence). CDR3 length: 15 residues. The CDR3 nucleotides read TGTGCCACAACCCCCTCGGGTCCGACCACAGATACGCAGTATTTT. It translates to CATTPSGPTTDTQYF.

The chain employs TRBV19 and TRBJ1-6, with D uncertain. The CDR3 runs to 17 residues. V lost 0 bases and J 7 bases, leaving 16 bases between the germline ends. Germline CDR1 reads LNHDA; CDR2 reads SQIVND (reference sequence). The CDR3 nucleotides read TGTGCCAGTAGTATAGATCTTGCGGGCAGTTTCAATTCACCCCTCCACTTT. This gives the protein CASSIDLAGSFNSPLHF.

The chain employs TRBV5-6 and TRBJ1-4, with D possibly TRBD1 on 5 matching bases. The CDR3 has 15 residues. Per the germline V gene, CDR1 is SGHDT and CDR2 is YYEEEE. Trimming stripped 9 bases from V and 7 bases from J, with 22 bases between. The CDR3 region has the DNA TGTGCCACGAGCCCGGGGGGGGAGATGGGTGAAAAACTGTTTTTT. Translated, it gives CATSPGGEMGEKLFF. The whole variable domain, filled in from reference TRBV5-6 and TRBJ1-4, reads DAGVTQSPTHLIKTRGQQVTLRCSPKSGHDTVSWYQQALGQGPQFIFQYYEEEERQRGNFPDRFSGHQFPNYSSELNVNALLLGDSALYLCATSPGGEMGEKLFFGSGTQLSVL.

V gene TRBV28 combines with J gene TRBJ1-3, with 7 bases that match TRBD1. Germline V gene data show CDR1 as MDHEN and CDR2 as SYDVKM. The V gene end was trimmed by 5 bases and the J gene end by 2 bases; junction bases not matched to a gene: 12. This CDR3 region has 17 residues. CDR3 region: CASSAGTAPITGNTIYF. DNA of the CDR3: TGTGCCAGCAGTGCCGGGACAGCCCCGATAACTGGAAACACCATATATTTT.

This chain links TRBV19 with TRBJ2-2; D remains ambiguous. The CDR3 has 15 residues. The V end lost 3 bases, the J end lost 0 bases, and 8 bases lay between the germline ends. CDR1 LNHDA and CDR2 SQIVND come from the germline V gene (reference sequence). The CDR3 sequence is CASSIGQANTGELFF. For the CDR3, the DNA is TGTGCCAGTAGTATCGGTCAAGCGAACACCGGGGAGCTGTTTTTT.

The V and J genes are TRBV4-1 and TRBJ2-5; possibly TRBD1 for D (6 bases). Germline V gene lookup returns CDR1 MGHRA and CDR2 YSYEKL. V was trimmed by 0 bases and J by 6 bases, leaving 14 bases between them. The CDR3 consists of 15 residues. The CDR3, as DNA: TGCGCCAGCAGCCAAGAAGGAGGACAGAGGAAGACCCAGTACTTC. Translated, it gives CASSQEGGQRKTQYF.

The rearrangement links TRBV10-1 to TRBJ2-1; 8 bases map to TRBD2. The CDR3 is made up of 15 amino acids. V was pared by 2 bases and J by 9 bases, with 9 bases of the junction left unmatched. From germline, CDR1 is WNHNN and CDR2 SYGVQD (reference sequence). The DNA for the CDR3 is TGCGCCAGCAGTGAGAGGGTAGCGGGAACGGGTGAGCAGTTCTTC. Protein product: CASSERVAGTGEQFF.

This clone was seen only once. This sequence joins TRBV15 and TRBJ1-5; D gene uncertain. The CDR3 spans 15 residues. Per the germline V gene, CDR1 is LNHNV and CDR2 is YYDKDF (reference sequence). V was cut by 0 bases and J by 7 bases, with 13 bases left in between. This chain's CDR3 is CATSRDLDRSQPQHF. CDR3 coding DNA: TGTGCCACCAGCAGAGATCTAGACCGGAGCCAGCCCCAGCATTTT. Together with reference TRBV15 and TRBJ1-5, the CDR3 gives the full variable domain: DAMVIQNPRYQVTQFGKPVTLSCSQTLNHNVMYWYQQKSSQAPKLLFHYYDKDFNNEADTPDNFQSRRPNTSFCFLDIRSPGLGDTAMYLCATSRDLDRSQPQHFGDGTRLSIL.

The chain links TRBV30 to TRBJ1-5; D unresolved. Trimming stripped 0 bases from V and 3 bases from J, with 6 bases between. The CDR3 sequence is 13 residues long. CDR1 and CDR2 from the germline V gene are GTSNPN and SVGIG (reference sequence). The CDR3 loop is CAWSVLPNQPQHF. The CDR3 DNA reads as TGTGCCTGGAGTGTACTTCCCAATCAGCCCCAGCATTTT.

The chain links TRBV28 to TRBJ2-2, with D tentatively TRBD1 (5 bases). This CDR3 comprises 13 residues. Between the trimmed V and J ends, which lost 3 bases and 7 bases, there was a span of 9 bases. Germline loops: CDR1 MDHEN, CDR2 SYDVKM. CDR3 residues: CASSFQGIGELFF. The CDR3 coding sequence is TGTGCCAGCAGTTTTCAGGGAATCGGGGAGCTGTTTTTT.

V gene TRBV18 combines with J gene TRBJ1-2; 7 nucleotides align to TRBD1. Germline CDR1 is KGHSH and CDR2 is LQKENI. The CDR3 is 15 residues long. V was pared by 3 bases and J by 8 bases, with 12 bases of the junction left unmatched. CDR3 loop: CASSPRQGAYEGYTF. The CDR3 nucleotides read TGTGCCAGCTCACCGCGACAGGGTGCCTACGAAGGCTACACCTTC.

The V gene is TRBV5-1, the J gene TRBJ1-3, with D unclear. There are 12 residues in the CDR3. The V and J ends lost 5 bases and 2 bases respectively, with 5 bases between them. Germline CDR1 SGHRS, CDR2 YFSETQ. DNA for the CDR3: TGCGCCAGCAGATTAACTGGAAACACCATATATTTT. Its protein is CASRLTGNTIYF.

J is TRBJ2-5 and V is TRBV5-1; D possibly corresponds to TRBD2 (6 bases). The CDR3 is 16 residues long. V was trimmed by 0 bases and J by 0 bases, leaving 12 bases between them. The germline gives CDR1 SGHRS, CDR2 YFSETQ. As DNA, the CDR3 is TGCGCCAGCAGCTTGGTCCCTAGCGCACACCAAGAGACCCAGTACTTC. The encoded protein is CASSLVPSAHQETQYF.